This T cell receptor (beta chain) comes out of a study of regulatory T cells in long-lasting Graves disease. The wider study: The antithyroid drugs taken by newly diagnosed Graves' patients had been used for under 3 months.

Building the TCR beta libraries relied on iRepertoire HTBI primers, and CDR3 regions underwent Arm-PCR. TCRdb recomputed calls from the multiplex PCR reads with MiXCR, one row per CDR3 protein. The sample has around 250,000 distinct CDR3 sequences; around 20% are singletons. About this clonotype: Given a far larger clone just one base away, this is likely a sequencing read error.

Time point defined: newly diagnosed GD, antithyroid drugs for less than 3 months. From PBMCs, RNA was extracted and then used to make the TCR library. It was by American Thyroid Association guidelines that Graves' disease was diagnosed. The patients included were those that came from an endocrinology department in Xi'an, China. The receptor's source is a female donor with Graves disease. The source was peripheral blood mononuclear cells (PBMCs), collected at new diagnosis, from a patient treated with antithyroid drugs.

The CDR3 sequence: CASGLLRSTDTQYF. For the CDR3, the DNA is TGTGCCAGCGGCCTTTTACGGAGCACAGATACGCAGTATTTT. The chain joins TRBV7-2 to TRBJ2-3; D is uncertain. The length of the CDR3 is 14 residues. V lost 8 bases and J lost 0, with 12 bases in between. Per the germline V gene, CDR1 is SGHTA and CDR2 is FQGNSA.